This is a list of T cell receptor beta chains from one sample in a study of T cells after yellow fever vaccination. TCRdb re-analysed the 5' RACE reads in MiXCR, keeping a single row per CDR3 protein. The table has about 260,000 distinct CDR3 sequences, around 3.5% seen once. The sequenced sample was PBMCs, obtained 15 days after the yellow fever booster vaccination. These receptors came from a young man who received the YFV17D yellow fever vaccine. The CDR3 runs from the conserved cysteine through the conserved F or W. The D gene is left open where the match is weak. A clone size is listed for some rows: how often the clone was seen (once, few, many), or a class if it is expanded.

J | size | D | V | DNA | CDR3
TRBJ1-2 | many | . | TRBV21-1 | TGTGCCAGCACGCTCCCTCATGTAGGGGTTGTCGGCTACACCTTC | CASTLPHVGVVGYTF
TRBJ2-1 | few | . | TRBV5-6 | TGTGCCAGCAGCTTGTCCGGGGTCAATGAGCAGTTCTTC | CASSLSGVNEQFF
TRBJ1-6 | many | . | TRBV27 | TGTGCCAGCAGTCTCCCGGGAGAACGGCCCCTCCACTTT | CASSLPGERPLHF
TRBJ2-2 | many | . | TRBV7-8 | TGTGCCAGCAGCTTTCCGGGGGCGCGCACCGGGGAGCTGTTTTTT | CASSFPGARTGELFF
TRBJ1-6 | many | . | TRBV27 | TGTGCCAGCAGTTTATCGTGGCGGGAAATCCATTCACCCCTCCACTTT | CASSLSWREIHSPLHF
TRBJ2-4 | few | . | TRBV7-2 | TGTGCCAGCAGCACACAAGCCCTAGTCAAAAACATTCAGTACTTC | CASSTQALVKNIQYF
TRBJ2-6 | many | . | TRBV20-1 | TGCAGTGCCCTCGGGGAGTCTGGGGCCAACGTCCTGACTTTC | CSALGESGANVLTF
TRBJ2-3 | many | . | TRBV7-9 | TGTGCCAGCAGCTTATCCGGGACCCTACGGGCAGATACGCAGTATTTT | CASSLSGTLRADTQYF
TRBJ2-6 | many | . | TRBV20-1 | TGCAGTGCTAGAGATCTACAAGGACTCTCTGGGGCCAACGTCCTGACTTTC | CSARDLQGLSGANVLTF
TRBJ2-1 | . | TRBD2 | TRBV25-1 | TGTGCCAGCAGTGAGACTAGCGGGGGCGCTGAGCAGTTCTTC | CASSETSGGAEQFF
TRBJ2-2 | many | TRBD1 | TRBV11-2 | TGTGCCAGGAAACTTCCCCGGTTGCCCCTCTTCCCCAGGGGGCGCGCAAACACCGGGGAGCTGTTTTTT | CARKLPRLPLFPRGRANTGELFF
TRBJ2-2 | many | . | TRBV3-1 | TGTGCCAGCAGCCAATCCTTTAACGGGGAGCTGTTTTTT | CASSQSFNGELFF
TRBJ1-6 | many | . | TRBV27 | TGTGCCAGCAGCCTCTTATGGGGAGAGAGCTCCTATAATTCACCCCTCCACTTT | CASSLLWGESSYNSPLHF
TRBJ1-6 | many | TRBD1 | TRBV19 | TGTGCCACCGGGACAGGGGGTAATTCACCCCTCCACTTT | CATGTGGNSPLHF
TRBJ2-3 | few | TRBD2 | TRBV5-1 | TGCGCCAGCAGCACCAGCGGGGGCCCAGATACGCAGTATTTT | CASSTSGGPDTQYF
TRBJ2-7 | many | . | TRBV6-2/TRBV6-3 | TGTGCCAGCAGTTACTCTACCGTTGAGCAGTACTTC | CASSYSTVEQYF
TRBJ1-2 | many | . | TRBV30 | TGTGCCTTGGACCGCTACTATGGCTACACCTTC | CALDRYYGYTF
TRBJ2-2 | . | . | TRBV10-3 | TGTGCCACCAGGACTGATTTAAACACCGGGGAGCTGTTTTTT | CATRTDLNTGELFF
TRBJ2-1 | many | . | TRBV15 | TGTGCCACCAGCAGAGTCCAGGGGAATGAGCAGTTCTTC | CATSRVQGNEQFF
TRBJ2-1 | many | TRBD2 | TRBV6-5 | TGTGCCAGCAGTTACTCTGCGGGGGGGCGAAATGAGCAGTTCTTC | CASSYSAGGRNEQFF
TRBJ2-1 | many | . | TRBV7-2 | TGTGCCAGCACAAGCTACAATGAGCAGTTCTTC | CASTSYNEQFF
TRBJ1-1 | many | TRBD1 | TRBV20-1 | TGCAGTGCTAGAGGCGGACAGGGGTCCGCGAACACTGAAGCTTTCTTT | CSARGGQGSANTEAFF
TRBJ1-1 | many | . | TRBV7-2 | TGTGCCAGCAGCTTAGTCGGGGGGCATGGAGCTTTCTTT | CASSLVGGHGAFF
TRBJ1-3 | many | . | TRBV5-1 | TGCGCCAGCAGCCCAGGGATCGGAAACACCATATATTTT | CASSPGIGNTIYF
TRBJ1-4 | many | TRBD1 | TRBV29-1 | TGCAGCGCCGGGACAGTCAATGAAAAACTGTTTTTT | CSAGTVNEKLFF
TRBJ1-1 | many | . | TRBV6-6 | TGTGCCAGCAGCACCAGGGTGAACACTGAAGCTTTCTTT | CASSTRVNTEAFF
TRBJ1-3 | many | . | TRBV21-1 | TGTGCCAGCAGCAAGGGGGGCCAGCCGCCTAGCACCATATATTTT | CASSKGGQPPSTIYF
TRBJ2-4 | many | TRBD1 | TRBV29-1 | TGCAGCGTCAAGACAGGGGTGCGAAACATTCAGTACTTC | CSVKTGVRNIQYF
TRBJ1-1 | many | . | TRBV7-2 | TGTGCCAGCGGGTCCGGGGGGACTGAAGCTTTCTTT | CASGSGGTEAFF
TRBJ1-1 | few | TRBD1 | TRBV5-6 | TGTGCCAGCAGCTTGGTGCCGACAGGGTATAACACTGAAGCTTTCTTT | CASSLVPTGYNTEAFF
TRBJ2-5 | . | . | TRBV14 | TGTGCCAGCAGCCAAATGGTAGGGGAGACCCAGTACTTC | CASSQMVGETQYF
TRBJ2-1 | many | . | TRBV25-1 | TGTGCCAGCACCGGACCAGGGTGGAATGAGCAGTTCTTC | CASTGPGWNEQFF
TRBJ1-2 | many | TRBD1 | TRBV4-3 | TGCGCCAGCAGCCAGGGACAGGGAATAGGGGGCTACACCTTC | CASSQGQGIGGYTF
TRBJ1-2 | many | . | TRBV11-2 | TGTGCCAGCAGCCAACAGCGTAACTATGGCTACACCTTC | CASSQQRNYGYTF
TRBJ1-2 | . | . | TRBV19 | TGTGCCAGTAGTCCCAGGGGATCATCCTATGGCTACACCTTC | CASSPRGSSYGYTF
TRBJ2-1 | many | TRBD1 | TRBV5-1 | TGCGCCAGCAGCTTGGAACAGGGGAGCTACAATGAGCAGTTCTTC | CASSLEQGSYNEQFF
TRBJ1-2 | few | . | TRBV12-3/TRBV12-4 | TGTGCCAGCAGCCGACGCCAAATCGGCGGCTACACCTTC | CASSRRQIGGYTF
TRBJ1-1 | many | . | TRBV10-3 | TGTGCCATCATGGCGGGGGACACTGAAGCTTTCTTT | CAIMAGDTEAFF
TRBJ2-3 | few | . | TRBV4-3 | TGCGCCAGCAGCCAAGGCTCCCCAAACACAGATACGCAGTATTTT | CASSQGSPNTDTQYF
TRBJ2-5 | many | . | TRBV10-3 | TGTGCCATCAGTGACAGGGAGGAGACCCAGTACTTC | CAISDREETQYF
TRBJ1-1 | many | . | TRBV6-5 | TGTGCCAGCAGTGATGTTCGGAACACTGAAGCTTTCTTT | CASSDVRNTEAFF
TRBJ2-1 | many | TRBD2 | TRBV10-3 | TGTGCCATCAGTGAAGCGGGGGATAACAATGAGCAGTTCTTC | CAISEAGDNNEQFF
TRBJ1-1 | many | . | TRBV2 | TGTGCCAGCAGTGAAGTCGGCAGCTCTGAAGCTTTCTTT | CASSEVGSSEAFF
TRBJ1-2 | . | . | TRBV29-1 | TGCAGCGTAGGGTCCACAGGAATCTATGGCTACACCTTC | CSVGSTGIYGYTF
TRBJ2-5 | many | TRBD1 | TRBV20-1 | TGCAGTGCTGTCTCCGGGACAGAAAAAGAGACCCAGTACTTC | CSAVSGTEKETQYF
TRBJ2-6 | many | . | TRBV7-9 | TGTGCCAGCAGCTGGAGCAACTCTGGGGCCAACGTCCTGACTTTC | CASSWSNSGANVLTF
TRBJ1-2 | few | . | TRBV5-4 | TGTGCCAGCAGCCGAGCAGGGAGCTATGGCTACACCTTC | CASSRAGSYGYTF
TRBJ2-3 | many | . | TRBV7-2 | TGTGCCAGCAGCTTTTTCTTGGGCGGCGGCACAGATACGCAGTATTTT | CASSFFLGGGTDTQYF
TRBJ2-1 | many | . | TRBV11-3 | TGTGCCAGCAGCCGAGACGGGGTAGACAATGAGCAGTTCTTC | CASSRDGVDNEQFF